The T cell receptor beta chain described here comes from a study of tumor and adjacent non-tumor tissue in lung cancer. This sample's RNA came from whole unsorted tissue. Worth noting for this clonotype: A much larger clonotype is one base distant, so this may be a read error.

A modified ARM-PCR protocol with three rounds of nested PCR amplified TCRbeta. In TCRdb, the multiplex PCR reads were re-called with MiXCR into one record per CDR3 protein. The sample holds tens of thousands of distinct CDR3 sequences, approximately 70% seen once. The CDR3 runs to 15 residues. Germline-derived CDR1 and CDR2 are SGHRS and YFSETQ. This receptor was obtained from a man between 60 and 75 years old with non-small cell lung cancer. The sequenced sample was lung tumor tissue. The rearrangement joins TRBV5-1 to TRBJ1-5, with TRBD1 as a possible D gene (5 bases). CDR3 sequence reads: CVSSLEAGFNQPQHF. The CDR3 nucleotides read TGCGTCAGCAGCTTGGAGGCAGGGTTTAATCAGCCCCAGCATTTT.